The clone carrying this TCR beta chain came up many times. The antigen is unknown. Researchers took RNA transcripts and amplified the TCR beta CDR3 regions from them. The HTBI primer set drove a first-round RT-PCR of the TCR CDR3. TCRdb fed the multiplex PCR reads into MiXCR, producing one record per CDR3 protein. The sample carries over 400,000 distinct CDR3 sequences, 20% to 25% recorded once. The sample is drawn from a study of T cells in Graves' hyperthyroidism and ophthalmopathy. Study-wide background: Peripheral blood was taken when the disease was first diagnosed, before any treatment began.

Whole-study findings and limits: Model-based prediction identified ophthalmopathy a median roughly 6.1 months prior to its onset.

Sequencing was done on a sample of blood. This clonotype was obtained from a woman in her 70s with Graves' ophthalmopathy.

The CDR3 loop reads CASSPRRAGGADTQYF. CDR3 in DNA: TGTGCCAGCAGCCCGCGTCGAGCGGGAGGGGCAGATACGCAGTATTTT. The V call is TRBV7-8, the J call TRBJ2-3, with TRBD2 matching over 10 bases. Germline values: CDR1 SGHVS, CDR2 FQNEAQ. V shed 5 bases and J 4 bases; nucleotides not matched to a gene: 9. The CDR3 totals 16 residues.